This T cell receptor (beta chain) is from a study of blood T cell repertoires in COVID-19 (dated by TCRdb to 2020 to 2021). With regard to the full study: Samples from collaborators originated in the United States, Italy and Spain and spanned both the acute and convalescent phases of COVID-19. The prospective study material was composed of cDNA or gDNA derived from T cells, B-cell-depleted T cells, or PBMCs. Subjects who had been exposed to COVID-19, were actively infected with it, or had recovered from it provided the deeply sampled blood TCRbeta repertoires that made up the dataset. The repertoires were released in a freely available public database intended as a resource for research on the immune response to SARS-CoV-2. The samples were drawn from two sources: the first 160 participants of the ongoing ImmuneRACE study, and 1,254 subjects contributed by 6 global collaborators. Nearly every sample came with metadata listing a de-identified subject ID, COVID-19 status, age in years and sex. HLA class I and class II types, where available, came from metadata supplied by the sample provider rather than from assay-based typing. General conclusions and limits of the study: The amount of clinical and demographic metadata varied by source and participant and was provided uncurated.

Enrolling through a virtual design, the prospective study's participants ranged in age from roughly 18 to 100 years and lived across about two dozen United States geographic areas. To assign participants to cohorts, the prospective study relied on clinical history that participants themselves reported in a screening survey and a study questionnaire. Recovered participants in ImmuneRACE Cohort 3 were defined by two consecutive negative NP/OP PCR tests, clearance by a healthcare professional, or resolution of symptoms. In the prospective study, whole blood, serum and a nasopharyngeal or oropharyngeal swab were collected from each participant by mobile phlebotomists. Over a 2-month period, participants in the prospective study had the option of providing additional blood draws and questionnaires. Before DNA extraction, blood samples from the prospective study were shipped at room temperature or frozen.

Comment on this clone: Its specific antigen is unknown. No quality values exist for individual bases; no much larger clone is one base distant.

The immunoSEQ Assay, a bias-controlled multiplex PCR, was used to amplify TCRbeta CDR3 regions from genomic DNA. The source study handled its data this way. The number of nucleated cells in each sample was estimated from the amplification of reference gene primers within the assay. Sequence reads were collapsed and filtered to measure the absolute abundance of every unique TCRbeta CDR3 rearrangement. For each sample, productive Simpson clonality was calculated by taking the square root of Simpson's diversity index across productive rearrangements. TCRdb carries this immuneACCESS record with in-frame sequences only. Its versions omit some clonotypes, under half of them owing to an unresolved V gene in the studies checked, with the rest unexplained. For V, J and clone size, that table is used; D and trimming come from the DNA. The sample table holds approximately 480,000 clones, of which around 87% were seen once. The biggest ten clones account for around 0.64% of the sample.

The source of this sequence is a woman aged 18 to 35 who had recovered from COVID-19. The specimen sequenced was PBMCs or T cells enriched from blood (not recorded which).

The CDR3 region has the sequence CASSLSGGAINEQFF. The DNA is TGTGCCAGCAGTCTGAGCGGGGGGGCCATCAATGAGCAGTTCTTC. The rearrangement joined TRBV2 to TRBJ2-1, with 10 bases aligning to TRBD2. From its cysteine to its phenylalanine, the CDR3 spans 15 amino acids. The read is trimmed to its CDR3 DNA, 45 bases read in frame from base 1. V trim: 5 bases; J trim: 6 bases; unmatched bases: 7. The germline V gene provides CDR1 SNHLY and CDR2 FYNNEI.